This T cell receptor beta chain was recovered during a study of T cells in Graves' hyperthyroidism and ophthalmopathy. Study background: The authors collected peripheral blood at initial diagnosis, before any treatment.

Amplification targeted TCR beta CDR3 regions from RNA transcripts. With the HTBI primer set, the TCR CDR3 went through a first round of RT-PCR. TCRdb re-called the multiplex PCR reads through MiXCR, storing one row per CDR3 protein. The sample comprises approximately 600,000 distinct CDR3 sequences, roughly 14% of which are singletons, and 4.3% rests with the top ten. CDR1 SSHAT and CDR2 FNYEAQ come from the germline V gene (reference sequence). CDR3 length: 15 amino acids. This clonotype was seen ten or more times. Germline is not matched at one junction end, which may reflect a read error. Input material: blood. The chain uses TRBV7-7 and TRBJ2-5; 8 bases align to TRBD1. The origin of this receptor is a woman aged 40 to 50 with Graves' ophthalmopathy. In nucleotides, the CDR3 is TGTGCTAGCAGCCCCTGGCCGGACAGGGTAGAGACCCAGTACTTC. The encoded protein is CASSPWPDRVETQYF.